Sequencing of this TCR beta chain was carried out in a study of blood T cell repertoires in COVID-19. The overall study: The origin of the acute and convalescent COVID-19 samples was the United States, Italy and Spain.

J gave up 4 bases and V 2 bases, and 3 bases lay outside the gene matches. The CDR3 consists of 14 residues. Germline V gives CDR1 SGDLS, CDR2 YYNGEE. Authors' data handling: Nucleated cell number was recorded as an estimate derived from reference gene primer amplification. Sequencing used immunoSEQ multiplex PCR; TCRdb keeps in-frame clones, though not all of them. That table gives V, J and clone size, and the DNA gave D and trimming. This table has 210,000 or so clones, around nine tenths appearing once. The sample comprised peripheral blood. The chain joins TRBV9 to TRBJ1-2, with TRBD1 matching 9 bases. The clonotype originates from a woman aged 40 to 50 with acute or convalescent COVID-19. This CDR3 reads CASSVGQGTYGYTF. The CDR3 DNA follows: TGTGCCAGCAGCGTGGGACAGGGTACCTATGGCTACACCTTC.